A selection of T cell receptor beta chains follows, all from one sample in a study of Graves' ophthalmopathy and Graves' hyperthyroidism. One entry per CDR3 protein, called by TCRdb with MiXCR from the multiplex PCR reads. The sample contains hundreds of thousands of distinct CDR3 sequences, over 40% of which appear only once. The sample comprised peripheral blood. The source is an adult man with Graves' ophthalmopathy. The CDR3 runs from the conserved cysteine through the conserved F or W. A D gene is named only where the DNA matches it firmly. Size tells how often a clone was seen (once, few, many) or the class of an expanded clone, and some rows leave it out.

j_call,clone_size,v_call,d_call,cdr3_aa,cdr3_nt
TRBJ2-7,.,TRBV9,.,CASSVGLTAEQYF,TGTGCCAGCAGCGTAGGGTTGACCGCCGAGCAGTACTTC
TRBJ2-7,.,TRBV20-1,TRBD2,CSAGDSGTSGSDRPYEQYF,TGCAGTGCTGGAGACTCCGGGACTAGCGGGAGTGATCGCCCCTACGAGCAGTACTTC
TRBJ2-7,many,TRBV12-3/TRBV12-4,.,CASSRGTPAYEQYF,TGTGCCAGCAGCCGGGGGACTCCCGCCTACGAGCAGTACTTC
TRBJ2-2,many,TRBV10-3,.,CAIKQGGTGELFF,TGTGCCATCAAACAGGGAGGCACCGGGGAGCTGTTTTTT
TRBJ2-7,.,TRBV14,TRBD2,CASSPGQVGAGGTYEQYF,TGTGCCAGCAGCCCCGGACAGGTTGGGGCGGGAGGGACCTACGAGCAGTACTTC
TRBJ2-1,.,TRBV7-3,.,CASSLEGTAYNEQFF,TGTGCCAGCAGCTTAGAGGGGACGGCCTACAATGAGCAGTTCTTC
TRBJ2-6,.,TRBV20-1,TRBD1,CSASTTGVSGANVLTF,TGCAGTGCTAGCACAACAGGGGTTTCTGGGGCCAACGTCCTGACTTTC
TRBJ1-6,.,TRBV9,TRBD1,CASSGRQAGGGSPLHF,TGTGCCAGCAGCGGGCGACAGGCAGGGGGGGGTTCACCCCTCCACTTT
TRBJ1-1,.,TRBV25-1,TRBD1,CASRQGAEAEAFF,TGTGCCAGCAGACAGGGGGCGGAGGCTGAAGCTTTCTTT
TRBJ2-5,many,TRBV24-1,TRBD1,CATSDSRDRGLEETQYF,TGTGCCACCAGTGATAGCCGGGACAGGGGCCTCGAGGAGACCCAGTACTTC
TRBJ1-5,many,TRBV5-8,.,CASSFGSDQPQHF,TGTGCCAGCAGCTTCGGCAGCGATCAGCCCCAGCATTTT
TRBJ1-6,many,TRBV12-3/TRBV12-4,.,CASSLAADNSPLHF,TGTGCCAGCAGTTTGGCAGCCGATAATTCACCCCTCCACTTT
TRBJ2-1,.,TRBV29-1,.,CSVEDPAAQGQFF,TGCAGCGTTGAAGACCCAGCGGCCCAGGGGCAGTTCTTC
TRBJ1-2,.,TRBV19,.,CASSIGAGWDGYTF,TGTGCCAGTAGTATCGGGGCCGGGTGGGACGGCTACACCTTC
TRBJ2-2,many,TRBV2,TRBD1,CASSERGGGTGELFF,TGTGCCAGCAGTGAGAGAGGGGGCGGCACCGGGGAGCTGTTTTTT
TRBJ1-5,.,TRBV25-1,TRBD1,CASHAGTGSNQPQHF,TGTGCCAGCCACGCCGGGACAGGTAGCAATCAGCCCCAGCATTTT
TRBJ2-7,.,TRBV5-5,.,CASSLFGQTYEQYF,TGTGCCAGCAGCTTGTTTGGACAAACCTACGAGCAGTACTTC
TRBJ1-2,.,TRBV2,.,CASRGGLGRGYTF,TGTGCCAGCAGGGGGGGTTTAGGGCGCGGCTACACCTTC
TRBJ1-1,many,TRBV3-1,.,CASSHSGNTEAFF,TGTGCCAGCAGCCATTCAGGAAACACTGAAGCTTTCTTT
TRBJ2-5,once,TRBV11-1,TRBD2,CASSLEHGSPAGGRGETQYF,TGTGCCAGCAGCTTAGAGCACGGCTCCCCTGCGGGGGGGCGGGGAGAGACCCAGTACTTC
TRBJ1-1,.,TRBV12-3/TRBV12-4,.,CASSYIEGWRNTEAFF,TGTGCCAGCAGTTACATAGAAGGGTGGCGGAACACTGAAGCTTTCTTT
TRBJ2-4,.,TRBV10-3,.,CAISVDKKNIQYF,TGTGCCATCAGCGTGGACAAGAAAAACATTCAGTACTTC
TRBJ1-6,.,TRBV10-3,TRBD1,CASSKSTRGAGGSSPLHF,TGTGCCAGCAGTAAGTCGACTCGGGGGGCAGGGGGCAGCTCACCCCTCCACTTT
TRBJ1-4,many,TRBV7-8,.,CASSLDEGPRKLFF,TGTGCCAGCAGCTTAGACGAAGGCCCGAGAAAACTGTTTTTT
TRBJ2-7,many,TRBV20-1,.,CSATTGTSYEQYF,TGCAGTGCTACAACCGGGACGTCCTACGAGCAGTACTTC
TRBJ2-3,.,TRBV29-1,TRBD2,CSGGRLAGEGTDTQYF,TGCAGCGGCGGAAGGCTAGCGGGAGAGGGCACAGATACGCAGTATTTT
TRBJ2-5,many,TRBV5-1,.,CASSLGTVRETQYF,TGCGCCAGCAGCCTAGGGACCGTCCGGGAGACCCAGTACTTC